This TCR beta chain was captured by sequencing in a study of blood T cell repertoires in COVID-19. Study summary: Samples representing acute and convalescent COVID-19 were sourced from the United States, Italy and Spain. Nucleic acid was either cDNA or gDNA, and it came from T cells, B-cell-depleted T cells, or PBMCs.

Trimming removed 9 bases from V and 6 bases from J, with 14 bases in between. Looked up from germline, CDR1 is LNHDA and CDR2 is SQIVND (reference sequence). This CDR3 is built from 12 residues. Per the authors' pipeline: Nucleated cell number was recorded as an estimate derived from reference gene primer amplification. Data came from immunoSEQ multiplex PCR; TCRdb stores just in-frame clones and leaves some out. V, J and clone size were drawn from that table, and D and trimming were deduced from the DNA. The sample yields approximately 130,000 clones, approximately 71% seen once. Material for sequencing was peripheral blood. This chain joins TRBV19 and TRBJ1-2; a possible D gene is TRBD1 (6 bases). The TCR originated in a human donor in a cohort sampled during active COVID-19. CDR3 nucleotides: TGTGCCAGCCGCAGGGGCGCCCATGGCTACACCTTC. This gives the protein CASRRGAHGYTF.